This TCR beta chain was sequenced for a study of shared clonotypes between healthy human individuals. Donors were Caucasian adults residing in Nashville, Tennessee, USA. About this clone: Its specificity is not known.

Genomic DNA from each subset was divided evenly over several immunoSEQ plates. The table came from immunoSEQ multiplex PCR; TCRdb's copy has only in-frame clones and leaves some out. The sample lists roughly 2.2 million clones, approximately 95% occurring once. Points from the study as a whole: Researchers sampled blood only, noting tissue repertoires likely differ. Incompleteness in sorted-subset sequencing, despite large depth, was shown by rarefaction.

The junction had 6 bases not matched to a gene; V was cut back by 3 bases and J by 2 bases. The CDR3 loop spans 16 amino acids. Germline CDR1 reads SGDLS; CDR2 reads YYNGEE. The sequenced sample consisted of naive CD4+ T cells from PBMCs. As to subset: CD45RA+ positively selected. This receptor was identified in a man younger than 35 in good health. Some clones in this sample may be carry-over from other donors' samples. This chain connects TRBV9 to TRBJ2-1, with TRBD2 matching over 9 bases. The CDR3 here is CASSAPGGRAYNEQFF. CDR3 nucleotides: TGTGCCAGCAGCGCCCCCGGCGGGAGGGCCTACAATGAGCAGTTCTTC.